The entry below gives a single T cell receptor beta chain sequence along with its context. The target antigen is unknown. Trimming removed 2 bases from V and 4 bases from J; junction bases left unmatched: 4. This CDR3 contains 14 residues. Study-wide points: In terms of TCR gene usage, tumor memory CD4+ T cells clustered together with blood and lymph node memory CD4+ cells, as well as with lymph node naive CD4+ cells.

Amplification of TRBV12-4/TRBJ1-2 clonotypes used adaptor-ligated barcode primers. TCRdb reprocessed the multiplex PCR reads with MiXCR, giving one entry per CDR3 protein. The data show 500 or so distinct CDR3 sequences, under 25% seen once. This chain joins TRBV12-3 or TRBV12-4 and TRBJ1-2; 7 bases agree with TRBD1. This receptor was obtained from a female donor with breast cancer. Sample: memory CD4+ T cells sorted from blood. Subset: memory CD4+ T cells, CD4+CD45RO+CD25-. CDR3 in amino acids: CASSLLTGSYGYTF. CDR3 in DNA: TGTGCCAGCAGTTTATTGACAGGGAGCTATGGCTACACCTTC.